These 31 T cell receptor beta chains came from one sample sequenced in a study of cytomegalovirus exposure and HLA in healthy donors. Both 60 Vbeta primers and 13 Jbeta primers went into the PCR. Only in-frame clones appear in the TCRdb table, and some are missing; sequencing was by immunoSEQ multiplex PCR. The table has under 200,000 clones, roughly four fifths seen once; the top ten hold around 3%. The specimen sequenced was PBMCs. Every receptor here comes from a woman aged 45-59 years in good health and CMV-seropositive.

The rearrangement uses TRBV7-2 and TRBJ2-2; TRBD2 matches at 8 bases. Germline-derived CDR1 and CDR2 are SGHTA and FQGNSA. J was trimmed by 4 bases and V by 1 base; bases with no gene match: 5. The CDR3 is 16 amino acids. CDR3: CASSLVAGGFTGELFF. The CDR3 nucleotides are TGTGCCAGCAGCTTAGTTGCGGGGGGATTCACCGGGGAGCTGTTTTTT.

The rearrangement joins TRBV29-1 to TRBJ2-1, with 8 bases identical to TRBD2. The V and J ends lost 6 bases and 10 bases, in that order; junction bases with no gene match: 5. CDR3 length equals 11 residues. The germline V gene encodes CDR1 SQVTM and CDR2 ANQGSEA. The CDR3 here is CSVLGGGEQFF. The DNA of the CDR3 is TGCAGCGTCCTAGGCGGGGGGGAGCAGTTCTTC.

V usage is TRBV6-5 and J usage is TRBJ1-2; perhaps TRBD1 as D (6 bases). CDR3 length: 15 residues. Per germline, CDR1 MNHEY and CDR2 SVGAGI. The V end was cut by 6 bases, the J end by 0 bases, with 14 bases between. Written as DNA, the CDR3 is TGTGCCAGCAGAGCTGACAGGCTTACTAACTATGGCTACACCTTC. Encoded protein: CASRADRLTNYGYTF.

Notes on this clone: Other DNA sequences of this sample code for an identical CDR3. The V call is TRBV5-6, the J call TRBJ2-4; weak D call: TRBD2 (5 bases). The CDR3 covers 14 residues. The V and J ends lost 0 bases and 1 base respectively, with 5 bases between them. Germline assignment: CDR1 SGHDT and CDR2 YYEEEE. CDR3 protein: CASSLGGAKNIQYF. Written as DNA, the CDR3 is TGTGCCAGCAGCTTGGGAGGGGCCAAAAACATTCAGTACTTC. The full variable domain, completed using reference TRBV5-6 and TRBJ2-4, is DAGVTQSPTHLIKTRGQQVTLRCSPKSGHDTVSWYQQALGQGPQFIFQYYEEEERQRGNFPDRFSGHQFPNYSSELNVNALLLGDSALYLCASSLGGAKNIQYFGAGTRLSVL.

V usage is TRBV7-9 and J usage is TRBJ2-5; D not certain. The germline CDR1 and CDR2 sequences are SEHNR and FQNEAQ (reference sequence). CDR3 length: 14 residues. V gave up 3 bases and J gave up 1 base, with 9 bases separating them. CDR3 protein: CASSFPDVQETQYF. In nucleotides, the CDR3 is TGTGCCAGCAGCTTCCCAGATGTCCAAGAGACCCAGTACTTC.

This sequence joins TRBV18 and TRBJ1-2; perhaps TRBD1 as D (6 bases). Germline-derived CDR1 and CDR2 are KGHSH and LQKENI. This CDR3 has 11 residues. Trimming removed 3 bases at V and 14 bases at J, with 13 bases between. The CDR3 sequence is CASSPAQGKTF. Written as DNA, the CDR3 is TGTGCCAGCTCACCCGCCCAGGGGAAGACCTTC.

The chain combines TRBV7-9 with TRBJ1-1, with 10 nucleotides matching TRBD1. With 1 base clipped from V and 5 bases from J, the junction kept 10 bases outside the gene matches. Germline loops: CDR1 SEHNR, CDR2 FQNEAQ (reference sequence). This CDR3 spans 17 amino acids. CDR3 nucleotide sequence: TGTGCCAGCAGCTTAGTAGGGAGGACAGGGGGTGGGACTGAAGCTTTCTTT. It encodes CASSLVGRTGGGTEAFF.

The chain has TRBV19 and TRBJ1-5; 7 bases are shared with TRBD1. Germline V gene lookup returns CDR1 LNHDA and CDR2 SQIVND (reference sequence). V shed 6 bases, J shed 7 bases, and the junction held 9 bases outside the gene matches. CDR3 length: 14 residues. This CDR3 is CASSDRDRGQPQHF. In DNA form, the CDR3 reads TGTGCCAGTAGCGACAGGGACCGAGGGCAGCCCCAGCATTTT.

V usage is TRBV13 and J usage is TRBJ1-6; tentative D call: TRBD1 (6 bases). The germline V and J ends were trimmed by 5 bases and 14 bases, with 19 bases remaining between them. The germline gives CDR1 PRHDT, CDR2 FYEKMQ (reference sequence). This CDR3 has 14 amino acids. CDR3 in amino acids: CASSLRDTGFALHF. As DNA, the CDR3 is TGTGCCAGCAGCCTCCGGGACACTGGGTTTGCCCTCCACTTT.

The rearrangement uses TRBV15 and TRBJ2-1; 7 bases align to TRBD2. J gave up 4 bases and V 5 bases, and 14 bases lay outside the gene matches. This CDR3 has 17 amino acids. Looked up from germline, CDR1 is LNHNV and CDR2 is YYDKDF (reference sequence). This CDR3 is CATSFQGKSGVYNEQFF. CDR3 bases: TGTGCCACCAGCTTCCAGGGAAAAAGCGGGGTGTACAATGAGCAGTTCTTC.

The chain is built from TRBV4-1 and TRBJ1-2, with 10 positions matching TRBD1. The V gene end was trimmed by 0 bases and the J gene end by 8 bases; junction bases not matched to a gene: 18. Per germline, CDR1 MGHRA and CDR2 YSYEKL. The CDR3 is 19 amino acids. The CDR3 here is CASSQDQTLDRGLSGGYTF. CDR3 nucleotide sequence: TGCGCCAGCAGCCAAGATCAAACCCTAGACAGGGGGCTGTCGGGCGGCTACACCTTC.

There are a few counts of this clone. The chain joins TRBV6-1 to TRBJ2-5, with D uncertain. Per the germline V gene, CDR1 is MNHNS and CDR2 is SASEGT. V lost 6 bases to trimming and J lost 5 bases, with 13 bases between them. The CDR3 has 13 amino acids. For the CDR3, the DNA is TGTGCCAGCAGGCTATTAATATGGGAGACCCAGTACTTC. It is translated as CASRLLIWETQYF.

CDR3 sequence reads: CASSAGFNTEAFF. The CDR3 DNA follows: TGTGCCAGCAGCGCCGGGTTCAACACTGAAGCTTTCTTT. The chain has TRBV5-5 and TRBJ1-1, with unresolved D. This CDR3 has 13 residues. Germline V gene sequence: CDR1 SGHKS, CDR2 YYEKEE (reference sequence). Trimming removed 4 bases from V and 2 bases from J, with 9 bases in between.

This chain uses TRBV5-1 with TRBJ2-5, with 10 nucleotides matching TRBD2. Germline lookup yields CDR1 SGHRS and CDR2 YFSETQ. After removal of 4 bases from V and 5 bases from J, the junction contained 5 bases not matched to a gene. The CDR3 covers 14 residues. Here the CDR3 reads CASSPGLARETQYF. The DNA for the CDR3 is TGCGCCAGCAGCCCGGGACTAGCGAGGGAGACCCAGTACTTC.

The chain joins TRBV10-2 to TRBJ1-5; D not certain. CDR1 and CDR2 (germline): WSHSY, SAAADI. This CDR3 region has 14 residues. Trimming left V 4 bases short and J 0 bases short, with 7 bases between. CDR3 region: CASSVVNSNQPQHF. The CDR3 region has the DNA TGCGCCAGCAGTGTAGTTAATAGCAATCAGCCCCAGCATTTT.

V and J are TRBV11-2 and TRBJ2-7, with D tentatively TRBD1 (6 bases). CDR1 is SGHAT, CDR2 FQNNGV, per germline. The CDR3 loop spans 12 amino acids. Trimming left V 5 bases short and J 6 bases short, with 11 bases between. The CDR3 sequence is CASSGRGGEQYF. The CDR3 coding sequence is TGTGCCAGCAGCGGCAGGGGCGGCGAGCAGTACTTC.

J is TRBJ2-7 and V is TRBV10-3, with TRBD2 matching 13 bases. The CDR3 extends over 16 amino acids. Germline CDR1 reads ENHRY; CDR2 reads SYGVKD. The V segment lost 5 bases and the J segment 1 base; nucleotides outside the gene matches: 5. The CDR3 here is CAISTRTSGGSYEQYF. CDR3 in DNA: TGTGCCATCAGTACACGGACTAGCGGGGGTTCCTACGAGCAGTACTTC.

CDR3 sequence (DNA): TGTGCCAGCAGCAGGGTATTTGAAAAACTGTTTTTT. It encodes CASSRVFEKLFF. The chain employs TRBV6-1 and TRBJ1-4, with D tentatively TRBD1 (5 bases). Germline CDR1 is MNHNS and CDR2 is SASEGT. There are 12 residues in the CDR3. V was pared by 6 bases and J by 7 bases, with 9 bases between.

V usage is TRBV5-4 and J usage is TRBJ2-2, with a tentative D call TRBD1 (5 bases). Germline V gene sequence: CDR1 SGHNT, CDR2 YYREEE (reference sequence). This CDR3 has 15 residues. V dropped 3 bases and J dropped 0 bases, with 9 bases sitting between them. The CDR3 region is CASSWGGTNTGELFF. CDR3 DNA sequence: TGTGCCAGCAGCTGGGGCGGAACGAACACCGGGGAGCTGTTTTTT.

The V call is TRBV10-3, the J call TRBJ2-7, with a tentative D call TRBD1 (5 bases). This CDR3 region has 13 residues. Germline CDR1 reads ENHRY; CDR2 reads SYGVKD. Trimming pared 4 bases from V and 2 bases from J, leaving 9 bases between. This chain's CDR3 is CAISGAGTYEQYF. The DNA of the CDR3 is TGTGCCATCAGTGGGGCAGGGACCTACGAGCAGTACTTC.

This chain joins TRBV2 and TRBJ1-6; 7 bases map to TRBD1. The length of the CDR3 is 13 residues. In germline, CDR1 is SNHLY, CDR2 FYNNEI. After removal of 4 bases from V and 12 bases from J, the junction contained 6 bases not matched to a gene. This CDR3 is CASSGDSLQPLHF. The CDR3 nucleotides are TGTGCCAGCAGTGGGGACAGTTTACAACCCCTCCACTTT.

The chain joins TRBV5-4 to TRBJ2-3; D remains ambiguous. The CDR3 covers 13 residues. Germline CDR1 and CDR2: SGHNT and YYREEE (reference sequence). Trimming pared 4 bases from V and 0 bases from J, leaving 6 bases between. The CDR3, as DNA: TGTGCCAGCAGCCCCGGGAGCACAGATACGCAGTATTTT. Translation: CASSPGSTDTQYF.

The DNA of the CDR3 is TGCGCCAGCAGCTGGGGACAGGGTAAAAATGAAAAACTGTTTTTT. Translating it yields CASSWGQGKNEKLFF. The rearrangement joins TRBV5-1 to TRBJ1-4, with TRBD1 identical over 9 bases. CDR1 is SGHRS, CDR2 YFSETQ, per germline. The trim removed 3 bases at V and 5 bases at J, leaving 5 bases unmatched. The CDR3 is 15 residues long. Looking up the rest from reference TRBV5-1 and TRBJ1-4 gives the full variable domain: KAGVTQTPRYLIKTRGQQVTLSCSPISGHRSVSWYQQTPGQGLQFLFEYFSETQRNKGNFPGRFSGRQFSNSRSEMNVSTLELGDSALYLCASSWGQGKNEKLFFGSGTQLSVL.

This sequence joins TRBV10-3 and TRBJ1-6; a weak D match, TRBD1 (5 bases). V lost 8 bases, J lost 6 bases, and 11 bases lay in between. The CDR3 totals 13 residues. The germline V gene encodes CDR1 ENHRY and CDR2 SYGVKD. CDR3 nucleotides: TGTGCCATCTGCAGGGAGGTTAATTCACCCCTCCACTTT. Translating gives CAICREVNSPLHF.

The V call is TRBV15, the J call TRBJ1-5; no definite D call. The CDR3 sequence is 15 residues long. In germline, CDR1 is LNHNV, CDR2 YYDKDF (reference sequence). V dropped 1 base and J dropped 0 bases, with 7 bases sitting between them. CDR3 amino acids: CATSRGGNSNQPQHF. For the CDR3, the DNA is TGTGCCACCAGCAGAGGAGGGAATAGCAATCAGCCCCAGCATTTT.

The CDR3 reads CASSFTPGGEKLFF. CDR3 DNA sequence: TGTGCCAGCAGTTTTACACCCGGAGGGGAAAAACTGTTTTTT. The chain combines TRBV6-5 with TRBJ1-4, with D unresolved. CDR1 is MNHEY, CDR2 SVGAGI, per germline. V lost 4 bases and J 8 bases, leaving 14 bases between the germline ends. This CDR3 has 14 amino acids.

The DNA of the CDR3 is TGTGCCAGCAGTTACGAGGGGGCGAGGGACACTGAAGCTTTCTTT. Protein product: CASSYEGARDTEAFF. V usage is TRBV6-6 and J usage is TRBJ1-1; 7 nucleotides line up with TRBD1. There are 15 residues in the CDR3. The germline V gene encodes CDR1 MNHNY and CDR2 SVGAGI (reference sequence). Trimming cost V 2 bases and J 3 bases; bases outside gene matches: 6.

This chain links TRBV5-1 with TRBJ2-7, with 10 nucleotides matching TRBD1. CDR3 length: 14 residues. With V trimmed by 3 bases and J by 2 bases, 2 bases remained unmatched. Per the germline V gene, CDR1 is SGHRS and CDR2 is YFSETQ. The CDR3 sequence is CASSSTGGPYEQYF. The CDR3 bases are TGCGCCAGCAGCTCGACAGGGGGCCCCTACGAGCAGTACTTC.

V is TRBV9 and J is TRBJ2-3, with D perhaps matching TRBD1 (6 bases). Germline-derived CDR1 and CDR2 are SGDLS and YYNGEE. CDR3 length: 14 residues. V lost 0 bases to trimming and J lost 1 base, with 6 bases between them. CDR3 coding DNA: TGTGCCAGCAGCGTAGGACAGGGCACAGATACGCAGTATTTT. Its translation: CASSVGQGTDTQYF.

The chain joins TRBV7-3 to TRBJ1-1; 7 nucleotides line up with TRBD1. Germline values: CDR1 SGHTA, CDR2 FQGTGA. J lost 7 bases, V lost 6 bases, and 8 bases had no gene match. CDR3 length: 13 amino acids. As DNA, the CDR3 is TGTGCCAGCAGTTCGAACAGGGACAGTGAAGCTTTCTTT. Translating it yields CASSSNRDSEAFF. Combining the CDR3 with reference TRBV7-3 and TRBJ1-1 gives the whole variable domain GAGVSQTPSNKVTEKGKYVELRCDPISGHTALYWYRQSLGQGPEFLIYFQGTGAADDSGLPNDRFFAVRPEGSVSTLKIQRTERGDSAVYLCASSSNRDSEAFFGQGTRLTVV.

CDR3 nucleotide sequence: TGTGCCACCTCCGGGACAGTTGTTGCAACTAATGAAAAACTGTTTTTT. Protein: CATSGTVVATNEKLFF. This chain joins TRBV10-3 and TRBJ1-4, with 7 bases matching TRBD1. Trimming took 10 bases from V and 0 from J; bases not matched to a gene: 11. The CDR3 covers 16 residues. Germline values: CDR1 ENHRY, CDR2 SYGVKD.